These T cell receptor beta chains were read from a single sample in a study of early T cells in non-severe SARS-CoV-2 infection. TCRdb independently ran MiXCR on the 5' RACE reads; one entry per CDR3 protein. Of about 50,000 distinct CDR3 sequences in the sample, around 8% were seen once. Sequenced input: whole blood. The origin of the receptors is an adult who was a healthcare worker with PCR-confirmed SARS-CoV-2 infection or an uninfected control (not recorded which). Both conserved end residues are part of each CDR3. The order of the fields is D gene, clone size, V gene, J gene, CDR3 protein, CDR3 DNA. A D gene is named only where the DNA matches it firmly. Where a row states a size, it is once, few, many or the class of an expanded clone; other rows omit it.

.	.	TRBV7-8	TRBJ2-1	CASSLALDNEQFF	TGTGCCAGCAGCTTAGCTCTCGACAATGAGCAGTTCTTC
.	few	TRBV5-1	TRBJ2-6	CASSPEWQGANVLTF	TGCGCCAGCAGCCCGGAGTGGCAAGGGGCCAACGTCCTGACTTTC
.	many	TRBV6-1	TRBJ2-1	CASDDGITYNEQFF	TGTGCCAGCGATGATGGGATCACCTACAATGAGCAGTTCTTC
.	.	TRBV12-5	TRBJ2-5	CASGLHREETQYF	TGTGCTAGTGGTTTGCACAGGGAAGAGACCCAGTACTTC
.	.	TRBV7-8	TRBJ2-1	CASSLGYAGAYSYNEQFF	TGTGCCAGCAGCTTAGGCTATGCGGGGGCTTACTCCTACAATGAGCAGTTCTTC
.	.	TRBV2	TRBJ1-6	CASSVYTPGNNSPLHF	TGTGCCAGCAGTGTCTATACTCCAGGCAATAATTCACCCCTCCACTTT
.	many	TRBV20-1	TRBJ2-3	CSARKGLKTSTDTQYF	TGCAGTGCTAGAAAGGGACTCAAAACTAGCACAGATACGCAGTATTTT
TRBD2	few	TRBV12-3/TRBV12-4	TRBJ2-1	CASSPRLAGVNEQFF	TGTGCCAGCAGTCCTCGACTAGCGGGAGTAAATGAGCAGTTCTTC
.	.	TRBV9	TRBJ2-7	CASSVTGVGGYEQYF	TGTGCCAGCAGCGTAACAGGAGTGGGGGGATACGAGCAGTACTTC
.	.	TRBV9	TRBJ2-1	CASSGTDYNEQFF	TGTGCCAGCAGCGGGACGGATTACAATGAGCAGTTCTTC
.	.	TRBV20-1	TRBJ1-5	CSANREGNQPQHF	TGCAGTGCTAACAGGGAAGGCAATCAGCCCCAGCATTTT
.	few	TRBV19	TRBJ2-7	CASSIKRIGYEQYF	TGTGCCAGTAGTATAAAGAGGATCGGGTACGAGCAGTACTTC
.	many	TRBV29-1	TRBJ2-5	CSVGAAPGTQYF	TGCAGCGTTGGGGCAGCCCCAGGGACCCAGTACTTC
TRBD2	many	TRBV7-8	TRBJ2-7	CASSPTMRESSYEQYF	TGTGCCAGCAGCCCTACTATGCGGGAGAGCTCCTACGAGCAGTACTTC
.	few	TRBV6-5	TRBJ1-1	CASSAGPNTEAFF	TGTGCCAGCAGTGCAGGGCCGAACACTGAAGCTTTCTTT
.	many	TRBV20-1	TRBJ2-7	CSARDQEVVYEQYF	TGCAGTGCTAGAGATCAAGAGGTCGTCTACGAGCAGTACTTC
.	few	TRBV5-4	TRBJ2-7	CASSLSLQEQYF	TGTGCCAGCAGCTTGAGCTTGCAAGAGCAGTACTTC
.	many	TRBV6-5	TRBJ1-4	CASSYPQVGRVDEKLFF	TGTGCCAGCAGTTACCCCCAAGTGGGAAGGGTGGATGAAAAACTGTTTTTT
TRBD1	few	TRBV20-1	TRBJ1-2	CSARGTGANYGYTF	TGCAGTGCCAGGGGGACAGGCGCTAACTATGGCTACACCTTC
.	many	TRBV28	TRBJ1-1	CASSSPTGAHTEAFF	TGTGCCAGCAGTTCGCCGACAGGAGCTCACACTGAAGCTTTCTTT
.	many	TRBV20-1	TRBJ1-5	CSARSDSNQPQHF	TGCAGTGCTAGATCCGATAGCAATCAGCCCCAGCATTTT
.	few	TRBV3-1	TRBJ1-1	CASSNSGTEAFF	TGTGCCAGCAGCAACAGTGGCACTGAAGCTTTCTTT
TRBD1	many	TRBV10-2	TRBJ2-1	CASRGTGLYNEQFF	TGCGCCAGCAGGGGGACAGGACTCTACAATGAGCAGTTCTTC
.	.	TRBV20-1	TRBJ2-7	CSASDGTYEQYF	TGCAGTGCCTCAGACGGGACCTACGAGCAGTACTTC
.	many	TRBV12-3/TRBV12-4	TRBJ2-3	CASTPRTDTQYF	TGTGCCAGCACACCCCGCACAGATACGCAGTATTTT
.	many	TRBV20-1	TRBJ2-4	CSANQGIAKNIQYF	TGCAGTGCGAATCAGGGGATAGCCAAAAACATTCAGTACTTC
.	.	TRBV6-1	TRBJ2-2	CASSGFSVTGELFF	TGTGCCAGCAGTGGGTTTAGTGTTACCGGGGAGCTGTTTTTT
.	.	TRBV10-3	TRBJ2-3	CAISDLDTQYF	TGTGCCATCAGTGATCTAGATACGCAGTATTTT
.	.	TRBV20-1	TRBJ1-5	CSAPDRGGNQPQHF	TGCAGTGCTCCTGACCGTGGGGGCAATCAGCCCCAGCATTTT
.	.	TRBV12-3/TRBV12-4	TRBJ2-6	CASTSGTGANVLTF	TGTGCCAGCACCTCAGGGACTGGGGCCAACGTCCTGACTTTC
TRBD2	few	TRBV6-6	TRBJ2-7	CAKRVLAGSYEQYF	TGTGCCAAAAGGGTTCTAGCGGGATCCTACGAGCAGTACTTC
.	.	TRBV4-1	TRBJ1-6	CASSLGDSYNSPLHF	TGCGCCAGCAGCCTGGGTGACTCCTATAATTCACCCCTCCACTTT
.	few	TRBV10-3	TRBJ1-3	CAISRQEGNTIYF	TGTGCCATCAGTCGACAAGAAGGAAACACCATATATTTT
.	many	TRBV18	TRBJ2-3	CASSPSGGADTQYF	TGTGCCAGCTCACCATCCGGGGGCGCAGATACGCAGTATTTT
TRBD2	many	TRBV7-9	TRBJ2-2	CASSPFGGAGAGTGELFF	TGTGCCAGCAGCCCCTTTGGGGGAGCGGGAGCTGGCACCGGGGAGCTGTTTTTT
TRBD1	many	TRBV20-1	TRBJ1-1	CSANRGNTEAFF	TGCAGTGCTAACAGGGGGAACACTGAAGCTTTCTTT
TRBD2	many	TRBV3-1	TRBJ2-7	CASSSTSGRTYEQYF	TGTGCCAGCAGCTCTACTAGCGGGAGGACCTACGAGCAGTACTTC
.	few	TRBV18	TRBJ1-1	CASSPLGKDTEAFF	TGTGCCAGCTCACCTTTGGGGAAAGACACTGAAGCTTTCTTT
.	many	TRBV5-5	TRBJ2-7	CASLPRRLERANFYEQYF	TGTGCCAGCCTACCACGCAGACTTGAGCGGGCCAACTTCTACGAGCAGTACTTC
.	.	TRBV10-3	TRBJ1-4	CAISERATNEKLFF	TGTGCCATCAGTGAGAGGGCCACTAATGAAAAACTGTTTTTT
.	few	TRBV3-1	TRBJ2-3	CASSQVLKAGTDTQYF	TGTGCCAGCAGCCAAGTCCTCAAAGCGGGCACAGATACGCAGTATTTT
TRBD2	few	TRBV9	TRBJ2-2	CASSPWGGNTGELFF	TGTGCCAGCAGCCCCTGGGGGGGAAACACCGGGGAGCTGTTTTTT
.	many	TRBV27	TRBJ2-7	CASRLDIASYEQYF	TGTGCCAGCAGACTGGACATTGCTTCCTACGAGCAGTACTTC
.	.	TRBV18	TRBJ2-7	CASSPPGQARYEQYF	TGTGCCAGCTCACCCCCAGGGCAGGCCCGGTACGAGCAGTACTTC
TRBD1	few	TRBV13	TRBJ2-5	CASSSRTGAETQYF	TGTGCCAGCAGCTCTCGGACAGGGGCGGAGACCCAGTACTTC
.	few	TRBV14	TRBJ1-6	CASSQRGPTTLHF	TGTGCCAGCAGCCAACGGGGACCCACCACCCTCCACTTT
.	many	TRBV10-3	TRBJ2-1	CAISSTTGSAEQFF	TGTGCCATCAGTAGCACGACAGGCTCCGCTGAGCAGTTCTTC
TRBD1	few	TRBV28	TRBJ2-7	CASSPQTGTAYEQYF	TGTGCCAGCAGTCCCCAGACCGGGACAGCCTACGAGCAGTACTTC
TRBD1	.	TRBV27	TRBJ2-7	CASSLGPDRVRDEQYF	TGTGCCAGCAGTTTAGGGCCAGACAGGGTAAGGGACGAGCAGTACTTC
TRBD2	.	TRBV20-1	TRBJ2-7	CSASPAGAYEQYF	TGCAGTGCTTCCCCCGCGGGGGCCTACGAGCAGTACTTC
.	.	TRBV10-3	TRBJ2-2	CAIRNTGELFF	TGTGCCATCAGGAACACCGGGGAGCTGTTTTTT
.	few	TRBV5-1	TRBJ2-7	CATPQGPANEQYF	TGCGCCACCCCACAGGGACCAGCCAACGAGCAGTACTTC
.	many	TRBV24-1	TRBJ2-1	CATSASSGTRDEQFF	TGTGCCACCAGTGCCTCGTCCGGGACCCGCGATGAGCAGTTCTTC